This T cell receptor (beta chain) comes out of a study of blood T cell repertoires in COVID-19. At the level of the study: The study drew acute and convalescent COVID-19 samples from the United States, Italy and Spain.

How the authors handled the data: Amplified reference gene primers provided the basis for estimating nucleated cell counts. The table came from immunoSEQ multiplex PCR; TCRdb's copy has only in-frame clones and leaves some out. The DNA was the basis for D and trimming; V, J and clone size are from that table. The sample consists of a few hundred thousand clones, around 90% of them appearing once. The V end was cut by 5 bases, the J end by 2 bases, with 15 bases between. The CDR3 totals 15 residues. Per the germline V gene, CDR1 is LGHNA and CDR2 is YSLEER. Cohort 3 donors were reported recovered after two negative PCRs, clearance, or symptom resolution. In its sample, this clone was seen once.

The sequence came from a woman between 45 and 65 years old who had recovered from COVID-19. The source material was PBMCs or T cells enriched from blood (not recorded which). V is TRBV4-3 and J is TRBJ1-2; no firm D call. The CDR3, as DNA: TGCGCCAGCAGCACGGAAGTGCGACTAAACTATGGCTACACCTTC. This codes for CASSTEVRLNYGYTF.